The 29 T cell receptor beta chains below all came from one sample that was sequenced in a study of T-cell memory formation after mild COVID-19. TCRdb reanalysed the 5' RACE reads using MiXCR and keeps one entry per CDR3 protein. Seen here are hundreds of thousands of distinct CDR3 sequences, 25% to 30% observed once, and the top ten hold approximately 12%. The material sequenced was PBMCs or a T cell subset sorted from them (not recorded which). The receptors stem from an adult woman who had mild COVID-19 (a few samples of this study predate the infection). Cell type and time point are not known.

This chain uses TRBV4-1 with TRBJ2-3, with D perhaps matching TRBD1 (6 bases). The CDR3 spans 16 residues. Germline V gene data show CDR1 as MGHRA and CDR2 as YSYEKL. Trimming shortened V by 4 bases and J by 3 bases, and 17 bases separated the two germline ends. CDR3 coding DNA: TGCGCCAGCAGCCCACCCGGGACACCGAAAACAGATACGCAGTATTTT. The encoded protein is CASSPPGTPKTDTQYF.

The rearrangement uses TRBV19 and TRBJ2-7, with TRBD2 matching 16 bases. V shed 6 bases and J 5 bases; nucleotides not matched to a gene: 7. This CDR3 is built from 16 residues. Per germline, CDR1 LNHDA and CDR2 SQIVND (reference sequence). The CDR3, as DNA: TGTGCCAGTAGGGGACTAGCGGGAGGGAGTCGCCACGAGCAGTACTTC. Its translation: CASRGLAGGSRHEQYF.

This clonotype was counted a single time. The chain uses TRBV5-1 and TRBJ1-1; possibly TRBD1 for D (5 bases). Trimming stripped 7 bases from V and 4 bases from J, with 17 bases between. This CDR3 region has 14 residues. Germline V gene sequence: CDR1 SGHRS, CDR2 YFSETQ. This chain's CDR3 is CASQLLGLSTEAFF. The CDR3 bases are TGCGCCAGCCAACTACTGGGGCTTAGCACTGAAGCTTTCTTT.

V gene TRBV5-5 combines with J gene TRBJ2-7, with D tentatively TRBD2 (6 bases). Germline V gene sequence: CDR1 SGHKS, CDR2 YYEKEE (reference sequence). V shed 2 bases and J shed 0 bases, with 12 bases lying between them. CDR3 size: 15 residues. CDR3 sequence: CASSFPGLSSYEQYF. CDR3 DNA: TGTGCCAGCAGCTTTCCGGGACTCAGCTCCTACGAGCAGTACTTC.

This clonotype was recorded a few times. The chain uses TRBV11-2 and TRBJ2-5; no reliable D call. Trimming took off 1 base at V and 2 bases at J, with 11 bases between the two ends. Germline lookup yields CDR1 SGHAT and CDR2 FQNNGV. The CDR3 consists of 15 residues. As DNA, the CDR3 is TGTGCCAGCAGCTTAGTCGTGACTCCACAAGAGACCCAGTACTTC. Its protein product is CASSLVVTPQETQYF.

The CDR3 bases are TGTGCCAGCAGCCCTCGTGGGGGCTTCGACTATGGCTACACCTTC. Protein sequence: CASSPRGGFDYGYTF. J is TRBJ1-2 and V is TRBV7-8, with a tentative D call TRBD1 (6 bases). Trimming cost V 5 bases and J 3 bases, with 16 bases left between them. The CDR3 spans 15 residues. Germline assignment: CDR1 SGHVS and CDR2 FQNEAQ. The entire variable domain, with the rest obtained from reference TRBV7-8 and TRBJ1-2, is as follows: GAGVSQSPRYKVAKRGQDVALRCDPISGHVSLFWYQQALGQGPEFLTYFQNEAQLDKSGLPSDRFFAERPEGSVSTLKIQRTQQEDSAVYLCASSPRGGFDYGYTFGSGTRLTVV.

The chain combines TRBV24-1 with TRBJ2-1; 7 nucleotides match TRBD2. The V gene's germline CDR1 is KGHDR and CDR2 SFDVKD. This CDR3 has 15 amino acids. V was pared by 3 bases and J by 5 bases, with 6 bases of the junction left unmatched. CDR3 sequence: CATSDPGLGNNEQFF. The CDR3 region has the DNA TGTGCCACCAGTGATCCCGGACTAGGAAACAATGAGCAGTTCTTC.

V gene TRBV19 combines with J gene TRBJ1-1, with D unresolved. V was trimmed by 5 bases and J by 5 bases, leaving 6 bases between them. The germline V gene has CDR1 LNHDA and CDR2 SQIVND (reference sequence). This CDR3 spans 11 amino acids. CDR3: CASSHQTEAFF. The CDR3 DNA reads TGTGCCAGTAGTCACCAGACTGAAGCTTTCTTT.

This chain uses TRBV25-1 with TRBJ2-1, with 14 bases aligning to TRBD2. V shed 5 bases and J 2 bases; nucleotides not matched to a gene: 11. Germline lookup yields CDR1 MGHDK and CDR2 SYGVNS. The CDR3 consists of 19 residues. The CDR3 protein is CASSLSGTSGSETYNEQFF. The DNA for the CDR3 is TGTGCCAGCAGTTTATCAGGGACTAGCGGGAGCGAGACCTACAATGAGCAGTTCTTC. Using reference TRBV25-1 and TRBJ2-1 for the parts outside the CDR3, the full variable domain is EADIYQTPRYLVIGTGKKITLECSQTMGHDKMYWYQQDPGMELHLIHYSYGVNSTEKGDLSSESTVSRIRTEHFPLTLESARPSHTSQYLCASSLSGTSGSETYNEQFFGPGTRLTVL.

The CDR3 DNA reads as TGCGCCAGCAGCGAAGGTCCACAGATGTATCTCGGCACTGAAGCTTTCTTT. Its protein product is CASSEGPQMYLGTEAFF. V gene TRBV4-1 combines with J gene TRBJ1-1; D is uncertain. V was shortened by 5 bases and J by 4 bases, with 23 bases between the two germline ends. Germline V gives CDR1 MGHRA, CDR2 YSYEKL. This CDR3 contains 17 residues.

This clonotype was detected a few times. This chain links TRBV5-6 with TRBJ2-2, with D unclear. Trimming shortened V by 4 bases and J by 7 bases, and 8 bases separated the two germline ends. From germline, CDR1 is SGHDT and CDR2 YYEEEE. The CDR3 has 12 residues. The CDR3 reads CASSLAGGELFF. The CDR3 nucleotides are TGTGCCAGCAGCCTGGCCGGCGGGGAGCTGTTTTTT.

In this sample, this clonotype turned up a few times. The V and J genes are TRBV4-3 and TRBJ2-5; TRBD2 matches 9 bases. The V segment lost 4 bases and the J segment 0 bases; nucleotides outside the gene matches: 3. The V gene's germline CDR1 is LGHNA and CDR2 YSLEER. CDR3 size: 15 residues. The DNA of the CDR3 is TGCGCCAGCAGCCCCTTAGCGGGAGACCAAGAGACCCAGTACTTC. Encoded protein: CASSPLAGDQETQYF.

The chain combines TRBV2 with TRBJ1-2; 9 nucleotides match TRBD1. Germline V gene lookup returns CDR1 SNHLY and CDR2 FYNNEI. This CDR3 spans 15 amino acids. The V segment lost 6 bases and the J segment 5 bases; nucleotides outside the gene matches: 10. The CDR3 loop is CASSDGQGRGYGYTF. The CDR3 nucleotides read TGTGCCAGCAGCGACGGACAGGGGCGTGGGTATGGCTACACCTTC.

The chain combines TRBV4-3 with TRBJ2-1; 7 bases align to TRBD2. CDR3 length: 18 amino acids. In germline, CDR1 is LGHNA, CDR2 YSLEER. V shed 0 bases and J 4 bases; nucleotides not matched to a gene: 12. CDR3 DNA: TGCGCCAGCAGCCAAGATCATCATAGGACTAGTCTTTACAATGAGCAGTTCTTC. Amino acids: CASSQDHHRTSLYNEQFF.

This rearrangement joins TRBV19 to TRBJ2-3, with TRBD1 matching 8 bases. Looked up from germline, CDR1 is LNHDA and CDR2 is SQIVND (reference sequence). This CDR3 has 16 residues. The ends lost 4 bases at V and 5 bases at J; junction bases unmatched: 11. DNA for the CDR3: TGTGCCAGTAGTACTTCTGACAGGGGATTCCTAGATACGCAGTATTTT. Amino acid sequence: CASSTSDRGFLDTQYF.

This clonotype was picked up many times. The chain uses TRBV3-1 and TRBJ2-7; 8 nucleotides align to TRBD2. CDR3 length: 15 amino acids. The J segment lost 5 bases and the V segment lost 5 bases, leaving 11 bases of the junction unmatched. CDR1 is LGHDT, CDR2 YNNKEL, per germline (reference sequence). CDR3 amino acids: CASSELGSGGNEQYF. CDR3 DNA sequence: TGTGCCAGCAGCGAACTAGGGAGCGGGGGCAACGAGCAGTACTTC.

This CDR3 reads CATVQGEKANYGYTF. CDR3 DNA: TGTGCCACAGTACAGGGCGAAAAAGCTAACTATGGCTACACCTTC. This chain connects TRBV15 to TRBJ1-2, with D maybe TRBD1 (6 bases). The germline CDR1 and CDR2 sequences are LNHNV and YYDKDF (reference sequence). This CDR3 is 15 amino acids long. The germline V and J ends were trimmed by 9 bases and 0 bases, with 17 bases remaining between them.

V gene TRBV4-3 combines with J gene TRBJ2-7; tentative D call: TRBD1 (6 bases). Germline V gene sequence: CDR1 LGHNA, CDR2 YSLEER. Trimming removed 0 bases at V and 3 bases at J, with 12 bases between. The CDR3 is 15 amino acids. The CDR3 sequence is CASSQEWGQVYEQYF. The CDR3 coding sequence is TGCGCCAGCAGCCAAGAATGGGGGCAGGTCTACGAGCAGTACTTC.

CDR3 sequence: CASSLGSWGAGEQFF. The CDR3 DNA reads TGTGCCAGCAGCTTAGGTAGCTGGGGGGCAGGAGAGCAGTTCTTC. J is TRBJ2-1 and V is TRBV7-6; D may be TRBD1 or TRBD2 (6 bases each). The ends were cut back, 1 base at V and 10 bases at J, with 17 bases in the middle. CDR1 and CDR2 from the germline V gene are SGHVS and FNYEAQ. There are 15 residues in the CDR3.

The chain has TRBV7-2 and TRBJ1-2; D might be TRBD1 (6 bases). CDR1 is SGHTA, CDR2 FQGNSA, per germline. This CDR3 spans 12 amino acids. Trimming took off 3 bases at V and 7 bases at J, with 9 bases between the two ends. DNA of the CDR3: TGTGCCAGCAGCTTGGGGGCTTTTGGCTACACCTTC. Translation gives CASSLGAFGYTF.

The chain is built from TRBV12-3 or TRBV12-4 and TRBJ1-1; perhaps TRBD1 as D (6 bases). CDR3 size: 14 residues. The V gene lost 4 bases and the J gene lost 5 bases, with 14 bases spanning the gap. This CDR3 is CASSSRGSRTEAFF. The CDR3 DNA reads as TGTGCCAGCAGTTCCAGGGGAAGTAGGACTGAAGCTTTCTTT.

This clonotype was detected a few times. For the CDR3, the DNA is TGTGCCAGCAGCCTGGGACACCAAGAGACCCAGTACTTC. Translated: CASSLGHQETQYF. The chain employs TRBV11-3 and TRBJ2-5, with D possibly being TRBD1 or TRBD2 (5 bases each). Germline CDR1 SGHNT, CDR2 YENEEA. The length of the CDR3 is 13 residues. Trimming removed 5 bases from V and 0 bases from J, with 7 bases in between.

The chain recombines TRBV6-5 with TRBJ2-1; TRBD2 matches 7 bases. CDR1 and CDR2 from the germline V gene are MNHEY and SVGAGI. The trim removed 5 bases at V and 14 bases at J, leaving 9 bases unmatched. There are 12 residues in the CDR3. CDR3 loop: CASSPPEGGKFF. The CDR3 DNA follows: TGTGCCAGCAGTCCACCGGAGGGAGGGAAGTTCTTC.

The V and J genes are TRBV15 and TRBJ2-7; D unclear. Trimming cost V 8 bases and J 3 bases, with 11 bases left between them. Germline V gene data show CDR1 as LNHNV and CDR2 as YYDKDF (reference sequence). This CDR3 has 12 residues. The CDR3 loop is CATAKKGYEQYF. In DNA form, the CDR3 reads TGTGCCACCGCGAAAAAAGGCTACGAGCAGTACTTC.

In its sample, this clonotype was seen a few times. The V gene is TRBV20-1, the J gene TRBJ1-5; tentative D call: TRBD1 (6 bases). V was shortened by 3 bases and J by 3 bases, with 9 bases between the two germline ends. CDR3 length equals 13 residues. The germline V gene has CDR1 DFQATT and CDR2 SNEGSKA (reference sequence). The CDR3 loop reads CSASEGVNQPQHF. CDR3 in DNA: TGCAGTGCTAGTGAGGGGGTCAATCAGCCCCAGCATTTT.

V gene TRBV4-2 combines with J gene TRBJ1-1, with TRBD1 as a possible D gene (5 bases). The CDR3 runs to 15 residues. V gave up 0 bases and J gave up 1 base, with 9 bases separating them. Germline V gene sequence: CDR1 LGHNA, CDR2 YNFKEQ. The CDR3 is CASSQEGTQNTEAFF. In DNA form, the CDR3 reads TGTGCCAGCAGCCAAGAGGGGACGCAGAACACTGAAGCTTTCTTT.

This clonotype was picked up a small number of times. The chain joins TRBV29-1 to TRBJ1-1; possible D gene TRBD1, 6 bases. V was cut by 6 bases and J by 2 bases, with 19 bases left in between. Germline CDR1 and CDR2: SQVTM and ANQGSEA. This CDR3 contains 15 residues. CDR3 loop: CSVMGGLGANTEAFF. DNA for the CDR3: TGCAGCGTAATGGGGGGACTGGGGGCTAACACTGAAGCTTTCTTT.

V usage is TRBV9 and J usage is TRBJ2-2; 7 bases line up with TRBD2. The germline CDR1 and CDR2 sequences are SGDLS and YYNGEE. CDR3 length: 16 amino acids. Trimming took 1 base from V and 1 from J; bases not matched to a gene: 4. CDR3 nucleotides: TGTGCCAGCAGCGTAACGGCTAGCGGGAACACCGGGGAGCTGTTTTTT. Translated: CASSVTASGNTGELFF.

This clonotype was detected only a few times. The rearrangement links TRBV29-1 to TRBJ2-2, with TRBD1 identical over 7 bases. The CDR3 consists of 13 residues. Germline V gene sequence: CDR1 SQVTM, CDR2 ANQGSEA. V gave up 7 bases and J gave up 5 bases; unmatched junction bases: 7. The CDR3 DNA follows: TGCAGCGCGGCGACAGGGTATACCGGGGAGCTGTTTTTT. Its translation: CSAATGYTGELFF.